Each of the 27 T cell receptor beta chains below was sequenced from the same sample in a study of brain T cells in children with intractable seizures (dated by TCRdb to the early 2020s). The library was built by means of the immunoSEQ multiplex PCR assay. The clones in this table, taken by TCRdb from immuneACCESS, are in-frame only. Not every clone is retained; where verified, under half of the shortfall comes from an unresolved V gene, and the cause of the rest is unknown. Within this sample are about 340,000 clones, with about 93% of them counted one time only. Roughly 5.7% of the sample is taken by the ten largest. Read against the paper, the sample's time point label means: blood from clinic visit 5 months post-surgery; TSC patient then seizure free. The material sequenced was peripheral blood, taken roughly 5 months after surgery. These receptors were obtained from a boy in the first two years of life with tuberous sclerosis and intractable seizures.

The chain has TRBV2 and TRBJ1-4, with D uncertain. Germline CDR1 SNHLY, CDR2 FYNNEI. This CDR3 is 12 amino acids long. The V end was cut by 7 bases, the J end by 9 bases, with 12 bases between. CDR3 DNA sequence: TGTGCCAGCAAGGACTCGGGGAAAAAACTGTTTTTT. Amino acids: CASKDSGKKLFF.

This chain connects TRBV5-1 to TRBJ2-1; 8 positions agree with TRBD2. V lost 0 bases, J lost 6 bases, and 11 bases stayed unmatched. The germline V gene encodes CDR1 SGHRS and CDR2 YFSETQ. The length of the CDR3 is 17 residues. CDR3 in amino acids: CASSLAPGAGGGNEQFF. CDR3 DNA: TGCGCCAGCAGCTTGGCCCCGGGGGCGGGGGGTGGCAATGAGCAGTTCTTC.

The chain recombines TRBV30 with TRBJ2-1; 10 nucleotides align to TRBD2. Germline V lookup: CDR1 GTSNPN, CDR2 SVGIG (reference sequence). After removal of 5 bases from V and 8 bases from J, the junction contained 12 bases not matched to a gene. The CDR3 consists of 15 residues. CDR3 DNA: TGTGCCTGGTCTACACTAGCGGGGTTTTGGGATGAGCAGTTCTTC. Its translation is CAWSTLAGFWDEQFF. The entire variable domain, with the rest obtained from reference TRBV30 and TRBJ2-1, is as follows: SQTIHQWPATLVQPVGSPLSLECTVEGTSNPNLYWYRQAAGRGLQLLFYSVGIGQISSEVPQNLSASRPQDRQFILSSKKLLLSDSGFYLCAWSTLAGFWDEQFFGPGTRLTVL.

A single count supports this clone. Within the sample, other DNA sequences also encode this same CDR3. J is TRBJ2-7 and V is TRBV11-2; 7 positions agree with TRBD2. CDR1 is SGHAT and CDR2 is FQNNGV in the germline V gene. V trimming: 1 base; J trimming: 2 bases; junction bases outside the gene matches: 2. The CDR3 runs 14 residues. The CDR3 loop reads CASSLAGGPYEQYF. The CDR3 DNA reads as TGTGCCAGCAGCTTAGCGGGGGGTCCCTACGAGCAGTACTTC.

This rearrangement joins TRBV7-2 to TRBJ2-7; no firm D call. V lost 1 base to trimming and J lost 8 bases, with 12 bases between them. The CDR3 consists of 13 residues. CDR1 and CDR2 from the germline V gene are SGHTA and FQGNSA. CDR3 sequence: CASSLDVRLKQYF. DNA of the CDR3: TGTGCCAGCAGCTTAGACGTTCGCCTGAAGCAGTACTTC.

The chain carries TRBV30 and TRBJ1-2; TRBD1 aligns across 10 bases. Germline V gene data show CDR1 as GTSNPN and CDR2 as SVGIG (reference sequence). Unmatched junction bases numbered 9, after V lost 6 bases and J lost 8 bases. The CDR3 totals 13 residues. The CDR3 DNA sequence: TGTGCCTGCAATACCGGGACAGGGGTCGGCTACACCTTC. This gives the protein CACNTGTGVGYTF.

The chain carries TRBV12-3 or TRBV12-4 and TRBJ1-3; D remains ambiguous. Trimming shortened V by 6 bases and J by 5 bases, and 5 bases separated the two germline ends. The length of the CDR3 is 11 residues. The CDR3 DNA sequence: TGTGCCAGCAGCCATCGAAACACCATATATTTT. This encodes CASSHRNTIYF.

The chain employs TRBV3-1 (or the pseudogene TRBV3-2) and TRBJ2-1; 9 bases are a match to TRBD2. CDR3 length: 14 residues. CDR1 and CDR2 from the germline V gene are LGHDT and YNNKEL (reference sequence). Trimming took 4 bases from V and 7 from J; bases not matched to a gene: 5. The CDR3, as DNA: TGTGCCAGCAGCCTTAGCGGGAGCGGGAATGAGCAGTTCTTC. Translated, it gives CASSLSGSGNEQFF.

The chain combines TRBV28 with TRBJ1-2; the match to TRBD1 covers 10 bases. Trimming cost V 4 bases and J 3 bases; bases outside gene matches: 2. Germline CDR1 is MDHEN and CDR2 is SYDVKM. The CDR3 is 14 amino acids. The CDR3 region has the DNA TGTGCCAGCAGTTCCGGGACAGGGGACTATGGCTACACCTTC. As protein: CASSSGTGDYGYTF.

The chain recombines TRBV30 with TRBJ1-6, with 10 nucleotides matching TRBD1. The CDR3 length is 17 residues. Germline CDR1 GTSNPN, CDR2 SVGIG (reference sequence). V lost 5 bases, J lost 10 bases, and 17 bases stayed unmatched. The CDR3 DNA is TGTGCCTGGGTCTCAAAGTTGTTGGGGACAGGGGAATCACCCCTCCACTTT. It codes for CAWVSKLLGTGESPLHF.

The gene calls are TRBV16 and TRBJ2-1, with TRBD2 identical over 16 bases. This CDR3 is 18 amino acids long. With V trimmed by 3 bases and J by 8 bases, 10 bases remained unmatched. Per germline, CDR1 KGHSY and CDR2 FQNENV. CDR3 loop: CASSHPGLAGGLLDEQFF. The DNA for the CDR3 is TGTGCCAGCAGCCACCCGGGACTAGCGGGAGGGCTTTTAGATGAGCAGTTCTTC.

This chain uses TRBV30 with TRBJ1-2; D not certain. This CDR3 is 14 amino acids long. CDR1 is GTSNPN and CDR2 is SVGIG in the germline V gene (reference sequence). Between the trimmed V and J ends, which lost 3 bases and 1 base, there was a span of 12 bases. The CDR3 loop reads CAWRRYRVNYGYTF. In DNA form, the CDR3 reads TGTGCCTGGAGGAGGTATCGGGTTAACTATGGCTACACCTTC.

This chain joins TRBV10-3 and TRBJ1-3; D is possibly TRBD1 (5 bases). The germline V and J ends were trimmed by 2 bases and 9 bases, with 14 bases remaining between them. Germline CDR1 is ENHRY and CDR2 is SYGVKD. The CDR3 extends over 14 amino acids. The CDR3 loop reads CAISEDGEGPTIYF. CDR3 nucleotides: TGTGCCATCAGTGAGGATGGAGAGGGGCCCACCATATATTTT.

The rearrangement uses TRBV7-2 and TRBJ1-5; D remains ambiguous. Germline CDR1 SGHTA, CDR2 FQGNSA. With 7 bases removed from V and 8 bases from J, the gap between germline ends came to 18 bases. CDR3 length: 14 residues. CDR3 amino acids: CASILPGGTEPQHF. CDR3 in DNA: TGTGCCAGCATCCTCCCAGGCGGCACGGAGCCCCAGCATTTT. Complete variable domain (other parts from reference TRBV7-2 and TRBJ1-5): GAGVSQSPSNKVTEKGKDVELRCDPISGHTALYWYRQSLGQGLEFLIYFQGNSAPDKSGLPSDRFSAERTGGSVSTLTIQRTQQEDSAVYLCASILPGGTEPQHFGDGTRLSIL.

V usage is TRBV3-1 (or the pseudogene TRBV3-2) and J usage is TRBJ2-2, with TRBD2 matching 14 bases. Germline CDR1 and CDR2: LGHDT and YNNKEL (reference sequence). V was clipped by 3 bases and J by 6 bases; unmatched bases: 6. The CDR3 runs 17 residues. The chain's CDR3 is CASSQTGLAGGPGELFF. The CDR3 DNA follows: TGTGCCAGCAGCCAGACAGGACTAGCGGGAGGACCCGGGGAGCTGTTTTTT.

The chain employs TRBV7-2 and TRBJ1-1, with D uncertain. CDR3 length: 14 residues. V lost 4 bases and J 0 bases, leaving 9 bases between the germline ends. Germline CDR1 reads SGHTA; CDR2 reads FQGNSA. The CDR3 protein is CASSYQSMNTEAFF. The CDR3 region has the DNA TGTGCCAGCAGCTACCAAAGCATGAACACTGAAGCTTTCTTT.

J is TRBJ1-4 and V is TRBV6-5, with D maybe TRBD1 (5 bases). The CDR3 runs 16 residues. Trimming took 2 bases from V and 6 from J, leaving 16 bases between them. The V gene's germline CDR1 is MNHEY and CDR2 SVGAGI. As DNA, the CDR3 is TGTGCCAGCAGTTACGGGGTGGGGGAGCCTCATGAAAAACTGTTTTTT. Translating gives CASSYGVGEPHEKLFF.

V and J are TRBV30 and TRBJ1-3; possible D gene TRBD1, 5 bases. The CDR3 has 14 amino acids. The germline gives CDR1 GTSNPN, CDR2 SVGIG (reference sequence). Trimming shortened V by 5 bases and J by 4 bases, and 15 bases separated the two germline ends. The DNA of the CDR3 is TGTGCCTGGGACCGGGACTGGCGAGGAAACACCATATATTTT. Translation gives CAWDRDWRGNTIYF.

The V and J genes are TRBV12-5 and TRBJ2-3; 7 bases map to TRBD2. Germline V gene data show CDR1 as LGHNT and CDR2 as FRNRAP. The CDR3 totals 20 residues. V shed 1 base and J 0 bases; nucleotides not matched to a gene: 16. The CDR3 is CASGLDLRRERVSSTDTQYF. The DNA of the CDR3 is TGTGCTAGTGGTTTGGATTTGAGGCGGGAGAGAGTATCTAGCACAGATACGCAGTATTTT.

The genes are TRBV7-2 and TRBJ1-2; D remains unclear. The CDR3 spans 15 residues. Germline V gene sequence: CDR1 SGHTA, CDR2 FQGNSA. The V end lost 5 bases, the J end lost 2 bases, and 15 bases lay between the germline ends. CDR3 nucleotides: TGTGCCAGCAGCACCCGCGAAAGGGAAAACTATGGCTACACCTTC. Protein product: CASSTRERENYGYTF.

This chain uses TRBV4-2 with TRBJ2-3; 12 bases map to TRBD2. There are 16 residues in the CDR3. V lost 6 bases, J lost 2 bases, and 6 bases stayed unmatched. The V gene's germline CDR1 is LGHNA and CDR2 YNFKEQ. CDR3 DNA: TGTGCCAGCAGTGGGACTAGCGGGTCCTTCACAGATACGCAGTATTTT. Encoded protein: CASSGTSGSFTDTQYF.

The chain couples TRBV27 to TRBJ2-7; perhaps TRBD2 as D (5 bases). In germline, CDR1 is MNHEY, CDR2 SMNVEV (reference sequence). The CDR3 is 15 amino acids. The V end lost 5 bases, the J end lost 1 base, and 15 bases lay between the germline ends. CDR3 DNA: TGTGCCAGCAGTCCCTCCCGGGGTAGTTCCTACGAGCAGTACTTC. Its protein product is CASSPSRGSSYEQYF.

V gene TRBV4-1 combines with J gene TRBJ2-1, with D possibly matching TRBD2 (6 bases). Germline V lookup: CDR1 MGHRA, CDR2 YSYEKL. The CDR3 contains 16 residues. Deletions cut 4 bases from V and 9 bases from J, with 22 bases between. Here the CDR3 DNA reads TGCGCCAGCAGCCTAGTGGATCTAGCGCCCCCCCCTGAGCAGTTCTTC. Residues: CASSLVDLAPPPEQFF.

The chain uses TRBV19 and TRBJ2-5; D gene uncertain. Germline V gives CDR1 LNHDA, CDR2 SQIVND (reference sequence). The length of the CDR3 is 15 residues. V lost 7 bases, J lost 7 bases, and 22 bases lay in between. The CDR3 DNA sequence: TGTGCCAGTACCCCCTCGACCGCGGATCGTCGGACCCAGTACTTC. Its translation: CASTPSTADRRTQYF. The whole variable domain, remainder taken from reference TRBV19 and TRBJ2-5, is DGGITQSPKYLFRKEGQNVTLSCEQNLNHDAMYWYRQDPGQGLRLIYYSQIVNDFQKGDIAEGYSVSREKKESFPLTVTSAQKNPTAFYLCASTPSTADRRTQYFGPGTRLLVL.

The CDR3 region is CASSLRGGYEQYF. In DNA form, the CDR3 reads TGTGCCAGCAGTTTACGGGGGGGCTACGAGCAGTACTTC. V usage is TRBV12-3 or TRBV12-4 and J usage is TRBJ2-7; 8 bases agree with TRBD2. V was clipped by 2 bases and J by 3 bases; unmatched bases: 0. The CDR3 covers 13 residues.

This rearrangement joins TRBV5-6 to TRBJ1-1; D is undetermined. V gave up 0 bases and J gave up 1 base, with 7 bases separating them. The CDR3 consists of 14 residues. Germline CDR1 and CDR2: SGHDT and YYEEEE. The CDR3 sequence is CASSLEHQNTEAFF. Here the CDR3 DNA reads TGTGCCAGCAGCTTGGAGCACCAGAACACTGAAGCTTTCTTT.

This clone was seen once. The chain links TRBV11-2 to TRBJ2-5; 14 bases agree with TRBD2. The CDR3 extends over 15 amino acids. Germline V gene sequence: CDR1 SGHAT, CDR2 FQNNGV. J gave up 7 bases and V 1 base, and 2 bases lay outside the gene matches. CDR3 amino acids: CASSLGGLAGGTQYF. CDR3 sequence (DNA): TGTGCCAGCAGCTTAGGAGGACTAGCGGGAGGGACCCAGTACTTC.